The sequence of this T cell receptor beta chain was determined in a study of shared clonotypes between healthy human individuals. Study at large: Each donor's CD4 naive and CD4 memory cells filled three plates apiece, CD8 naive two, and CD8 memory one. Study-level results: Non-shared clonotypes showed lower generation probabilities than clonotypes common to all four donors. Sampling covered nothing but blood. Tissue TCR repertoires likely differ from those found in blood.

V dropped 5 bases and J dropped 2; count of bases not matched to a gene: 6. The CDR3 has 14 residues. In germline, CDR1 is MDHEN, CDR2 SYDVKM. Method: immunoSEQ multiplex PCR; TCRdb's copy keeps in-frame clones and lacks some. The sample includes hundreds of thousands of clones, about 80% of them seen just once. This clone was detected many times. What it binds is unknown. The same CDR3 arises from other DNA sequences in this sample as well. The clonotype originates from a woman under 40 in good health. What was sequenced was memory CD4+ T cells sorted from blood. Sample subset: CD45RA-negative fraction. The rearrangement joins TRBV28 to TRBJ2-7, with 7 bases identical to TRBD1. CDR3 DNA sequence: TGTGCCAGCAGTGAGACAGGGACCACCTACGAGCAGTACTTC. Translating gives CASSETGTTYEQYF.